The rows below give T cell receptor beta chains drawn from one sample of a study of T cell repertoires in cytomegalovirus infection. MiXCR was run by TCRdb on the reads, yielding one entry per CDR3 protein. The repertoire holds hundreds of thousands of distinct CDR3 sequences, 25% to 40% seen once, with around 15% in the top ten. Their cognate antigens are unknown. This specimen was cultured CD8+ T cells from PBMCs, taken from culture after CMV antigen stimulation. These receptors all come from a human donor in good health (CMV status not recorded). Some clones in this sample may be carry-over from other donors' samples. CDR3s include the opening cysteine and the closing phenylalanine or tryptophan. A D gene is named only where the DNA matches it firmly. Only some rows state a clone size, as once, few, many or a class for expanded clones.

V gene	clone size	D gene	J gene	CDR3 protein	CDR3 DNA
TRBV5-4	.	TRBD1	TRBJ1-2	CASRAPGQGMPYGYTF	TGTGCCAGCAGGGCCCCGGGACAGGGGATGCCCTATGGCTACACCTTC
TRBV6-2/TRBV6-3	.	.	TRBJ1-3	CASSYESSGNTIYF	TGTGCCAGCAGTTACGAGTCATCTGGAAACACCATATATTTT
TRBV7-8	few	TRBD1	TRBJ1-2	CASKVGTDGYTF	TGTGCCAGCAAAGTAGGGACAGATGGCTACACCTTC
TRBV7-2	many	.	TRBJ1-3	CASSLGGIGNTIYF	TGTGCCAGCAGCTTGGGAGGTATTGGAAACACCATATATTTT
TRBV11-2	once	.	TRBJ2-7	CASSLVAARYEQYF	TGTGCCAGCAGCTTAGTTGCGGCCAGGTACGAGCAGTACTTC
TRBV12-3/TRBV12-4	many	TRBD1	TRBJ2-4	CASSPQGNIQYF	TGTGCCAGCAGTCCACAGGGGAACATTCAGTACTTC
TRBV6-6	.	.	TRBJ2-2	CASNDPSGELFF	TGTGCCAGCAACGACCCCTCCGGGGAGCTGTTTTTT
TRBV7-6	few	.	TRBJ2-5	CASSVTPGIRETQYF	TGTGCCAGCAGCGTCACTCCAGGGATAAGAGAGACCCAGTACTTC
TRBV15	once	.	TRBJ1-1	CATSREGGRQNTEAFF	TGTGCCACCAGCAGAGAGGGGGGCAGGCAGAACACTGAAGCTTTCTTT
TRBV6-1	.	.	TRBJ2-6	CVSKTHSGANVLTF	TGTGTCAGCAAAACTCACTCTGGGGCCAACGTCCTGACTTTC
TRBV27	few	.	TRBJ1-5	CASSFGPGGDQPQHF	TGTGCCAGCAGTTTTGGACCGGGAGGGGATCAGCCCCAGCATTTT
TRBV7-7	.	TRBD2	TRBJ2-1	CASSLGPKAGGPYNEQFF	TGTGCTAGCAGCTTAGGTCCTAAGGCGGGGGGGCCGTACAATGAGCAGTTCTTC
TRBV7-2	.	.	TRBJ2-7	CVSSFGQLYEQYF	TGTGTCAGCAGCTTCGGACAGCTCTACGAGCAGTACTTC
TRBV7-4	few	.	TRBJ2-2	CASSLEVEELFF	TGTGCCAGCAGCTTAGAGGTAGAGGAGCTGTTTTTT
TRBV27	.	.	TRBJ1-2	CASSFSSTNYGYTF	TGTGCCAGCAGTTTCTCCAGCACTAACTATGGCTACACCTTC
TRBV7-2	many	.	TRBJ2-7	CASSLGGRTSSYEQYF	TGTGCCAGCAGCTTAGGGGGAAGAACAAGCTCCTACGAGCAGTACTTC
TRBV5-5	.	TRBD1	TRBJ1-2	CASSRDRDSGYTF	TGTGCCAGCAGCCGGGACAGGGACAGCGGCTACACCTTC
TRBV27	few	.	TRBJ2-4	CASSSPLENIQYF	TGTGCCAGCAGTTCCCCGCTGGAAAACATTCAGTACTTC
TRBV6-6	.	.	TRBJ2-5	CASSYSEDQYF	TGTGCCAGCAGTTACTCAGAGGACCAGTACTTC
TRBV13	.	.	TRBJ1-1	CASSLGRGRGTEAFF	TGTGCCAGCAGCTTAGGGCGCGGCAGGGGCACTGAAGCTTTCTTT
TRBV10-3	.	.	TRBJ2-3	CAISPLAVDTQYF	TGTGCCATCAGTCCCCTAGCAGTAGATACGCAGTATTTT
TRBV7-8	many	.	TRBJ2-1	CASSLVLNSYNEQFF	TGTGCCAGCAGCTTAGTACTCAACTCCTACAATGAGCAGTTCTTC
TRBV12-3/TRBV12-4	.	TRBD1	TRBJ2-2	CANRHDRGNTGELFF	TGTGCCAACAGGCACGACAGGGGAAACACCGGGGAGCTGTTTTTT
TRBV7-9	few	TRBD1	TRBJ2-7	CASSIGQGELQYF	TGTGCCAGCAGCATAGGACAGGGGGAGCTGCAGTACTTC
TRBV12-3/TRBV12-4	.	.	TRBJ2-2	CASSHDWNTGELFF	TGTGCCAGCAGTCACGACTGGAACACCGGGGAGCTGTTTTTT
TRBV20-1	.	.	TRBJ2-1	CSATTGIYNEQFF	TGCAGTGCTACCACAGGGATCTACAATGAGCAGTTCTTC
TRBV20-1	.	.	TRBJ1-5	CSARDPTPFPKQPQHF	TGCAGTGCTAGGGATCCGACACCCTTCCCCAAACAGCCCCAGCATTTT
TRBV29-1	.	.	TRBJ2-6	CSVEERLGVGANVLTF	TGCAGCGTTGAAGAACGCCTCGGGGTCGGGGCCAACGTCCTGACTTTC
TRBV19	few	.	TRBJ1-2	CASSAQTEIYGYTF	TGTGCCAGTAGTGCACAGACAGAGATATATGGCTACACCTTC
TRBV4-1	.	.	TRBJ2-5	CASSQVAGGETQYF	TGCGCCAGCAGCCAAGTAGCAGGGGGGGAGACCCAGTACTTC
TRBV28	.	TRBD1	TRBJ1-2	CASSYRGVGGYTF	TGTGCCAGCAGTTACAGGGGCGTGGGCGGCTACACCTTC
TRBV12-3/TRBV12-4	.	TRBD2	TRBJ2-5	CASSFSAGALQETQYF	TGTGCCAGCAGTTTTTCAGCGGGGGCCTTACAAGAGACCCAGTACTTC
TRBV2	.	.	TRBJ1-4	CASSERGFEKLFF	TGTGCCAGCAGTGAACGGGGGTTTGAAAAACTGTTTTTT
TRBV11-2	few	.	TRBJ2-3	CASSLDSPPGATYPDTQYF	TGTGCCAGCAGCTTAGATTCCCCCCCCGGGGCCACATATCCAGATACGCAGTATTTT
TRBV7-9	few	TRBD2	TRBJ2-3	CASSYPTSPDTQYF	TGTGCCAGCAGCTACCCGACTAGCCCAGATACGCAGTATTTT
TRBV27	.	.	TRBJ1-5	CASSLGASSQPQHF	TGTGCCAGCAGTTTGGGGGCGTCAAGCCAGCCCCAGCATTTT
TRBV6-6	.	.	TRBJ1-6	CASSYPIRTPPADSPLHF	TGTGCCAGCAGTTACCCCATCAGGACACCCCCGGCGGATTCACCCCTCCACTTT
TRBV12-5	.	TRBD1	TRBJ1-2	CASGLVPGQGKYGYTF	TGTGCTAGTGGTTTGGTACCCGGACAGGGGAAATATGGCTACACCTTC
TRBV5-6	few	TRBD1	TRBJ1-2	CASSYRHDDRQGEKGYTF	TGTGCCAGCAGCTACCGACACGATGACAGACAGGGGGAGAAAGGCTACACCTTC
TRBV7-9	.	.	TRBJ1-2	CASSDQSGHLYSF	TGTGCCAGCAGCGACCAATCGGGACACCTTTACAGCTTC
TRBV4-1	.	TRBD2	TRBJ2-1	CASSHRTSGGSSSYNEQFF	TGCGCCAGCAGCCATCGGACTAGCGGGGGGTCCAGCTCCTACAATGAGCAGTTCTTC
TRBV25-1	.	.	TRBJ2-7	CASSEESGKGSYEQYF	TGTGCCAGCAGTGAAGAATCAGGGAAGGGTTCCTACGAGCAGTACTTC
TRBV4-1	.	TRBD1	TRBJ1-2	CASSRGPTGQGDSGGYTF	TGCGCCAGCAGCCGAGGGCCCACGGGACAGGGGGATAGTGGTGGCTACACCTTC
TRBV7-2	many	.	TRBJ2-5	CASSNFGYQETQYF	TGTGCCAGCAGCAATTTCGGGTACCAAGAGACCCAGTACTTC
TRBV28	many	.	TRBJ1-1	CASSSPMNTEAFF	TGTGCCAGCAGTTCGCCGATGAACACTGAAGCTTTCTTT
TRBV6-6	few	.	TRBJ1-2	CASSPDLNYGYTF	TGTGCCAGCAGCCCCGACCTTAACTATGGCTACACCTTC
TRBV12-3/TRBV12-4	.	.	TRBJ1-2	CASSSDGSSYGYTF	TGTGCCAGCAGCTCCGACGGATCGTCATATGGCTACACCTTC
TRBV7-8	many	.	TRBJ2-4	CASSLFGGDGILAKNIQYF	TGTGCCAGCAGCTTATTCGGTGGGGACGGAATACTAGCCAAAAACATTCAGTACTTC
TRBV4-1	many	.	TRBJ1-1	CASSQAGGMNTEAFF	TGCGCCAGCAGCCAAGCCGGGGGCATGAACACTGAAGCTTTCTTT
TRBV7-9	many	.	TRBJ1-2	CASSLIGFGYTF	TGTGCCAGCAGCTTGATAGGGTTCGGCTACACCTTC
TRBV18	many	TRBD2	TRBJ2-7	CASSPNPSGGIYEQYF	TGTGCCAGCTCACCAAACCCCAGCGGGGGGATCTACGAGCAGTACTTC
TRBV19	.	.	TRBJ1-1	CASSISSSGTEAFF	TGTGCCAGTAGTATATCCTCGAGTGGCACTGAAGCTTTCTTT
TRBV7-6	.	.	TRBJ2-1	CASSLELDLLLYNEQFF	TGTGCCAGCAGCTTAGAACTAGACCTATTATTATACAATGAGCAGTTCTTC
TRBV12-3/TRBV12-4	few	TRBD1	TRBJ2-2	CASSVPGTGSTGELFF	TGTGCCAGCAGTGTCCCGGGGACAGGGTCCACCGGGGAGCTGTTTTTT
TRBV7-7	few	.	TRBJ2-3	CASSAGELRAGTDTQYF	TGTGCTAGCAGCGCCGGAGAGCTTAGGGCGGGCACAGATACGCAGTATTTT
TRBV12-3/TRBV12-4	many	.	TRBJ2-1	CASSPYGGSYNEQFF	TGTGCCAGCAGTCCGTACGGGGGCTCCTACAATGAGCAGTTCTTC
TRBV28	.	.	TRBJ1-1	CASSLRPTGYTEAFF	TGTGCCAGCAGTTTAAGACCCACAGGTTATACTGAAGCTTTCTTT
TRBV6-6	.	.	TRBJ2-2	CASSYSFRTLYTGELFF	TGTGCCAGCAGTTACTCGTTTAGGACCCTCTACACCGGGGAGCTGTTTTTT
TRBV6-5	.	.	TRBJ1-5	CAGSYGGDSNQPQHF	TGTGCCGGCAGTTACGGAGGGGATAGCAATCAGCCCCAGCATTTT